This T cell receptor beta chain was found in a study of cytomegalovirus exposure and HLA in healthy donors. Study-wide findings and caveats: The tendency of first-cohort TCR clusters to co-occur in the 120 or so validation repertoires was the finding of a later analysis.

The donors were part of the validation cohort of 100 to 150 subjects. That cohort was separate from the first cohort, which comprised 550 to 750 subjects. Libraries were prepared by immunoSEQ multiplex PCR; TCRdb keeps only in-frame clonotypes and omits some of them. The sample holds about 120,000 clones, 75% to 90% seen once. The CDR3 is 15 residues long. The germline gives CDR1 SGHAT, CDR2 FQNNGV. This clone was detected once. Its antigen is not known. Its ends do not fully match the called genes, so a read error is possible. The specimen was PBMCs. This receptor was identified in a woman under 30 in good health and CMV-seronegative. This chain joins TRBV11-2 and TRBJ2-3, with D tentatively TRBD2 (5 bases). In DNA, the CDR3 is TGCGCCAGCAGCTTCGACGGGAAAAGCACAGATACGCAGTATTTT. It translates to CASSFDGKSTDTQYF.